This section outlines one T cell receptor (beta chain) sequence together with its context. What it binds is unknown. Produced via immunoSEQ multiplex PCR; TCRdb's table is partial and in-frame only. The sample consists of about 120,000 clones, 80% to 90% of them appearing once. The data originate from a study of T cell responses to AZD1222 COVID-19 vaccine. Study results and caveats: Without day 14 samples, only post-peak T cell repertoires were studied. Targeting of unmutated variant regions was reportedly seen in nearly half of spike-specific TCRs. Across the whole spike, CD4 TCRs peaked at regions 160-218 and 743-854. Baseline seropositives among AZD1222 recipients totaled only five or six.

CDR3 length equals 16 residues. Trimming pared 6 bases from V and 1 base from J, leaving 21 bases between. Per the germline V gene, CDR1 is SQVTM and CDR2 is ANQGSEA. The sequence was obtained from an adult in good health. The rearrangement uses TRBV29-1 and TRBJ1-1; tentatively, D is TRBD1 (6 bases). The specimen was peripheral blood, collected on day 0 of AZD1222 vaccination. DNA for the CDR3: TGCAGCGTCCGCGGTCACAGGGCTGGGGGGAACACTGAAGCTTTCTTT. This sequence encodes CSVRGHRAGGNTEAFF.